These T cell receptor beta chains were read from a single sample in a study of Ad26.COV2.S vaccination and SARS-CoV-2 variants. Method: immunoSEQ multiplex PCR; TCRdb's copy keeps in-frame clones and lacks some. The repertoire has 400,000 to 450,000 clones, about 92% of them found once; the top ten carry approximately 1.6%. Material: peripheral blood, obtained in a trial of Ad26.COV2.S vaccine versus placebo. These receptors were obtained from a person between 18 and 59 years old who received the Ad26.COV2.S COVID-19 vaccine or a placebo. CDR3s include the opening cysteine and the closing phenylalanine or tryptophan.

TRBV11-3 | CASSSRRGRNTGELFF
TRBV20-1 | CSASTGTYPYNEQFF
TRBV7-9 | CASDTDSPLHF
TRBV19 | CASSNRGGIEQYF
TRBV5-8 | CASSRGNTGELFF
TRBV10-3 | CAIRTGTGGETQYF
TRBV28 | CASRTGGGTYNEQFF
TRBV4-3 | CASSQDQTGNQPQHF
TRBV18 | CASSPSLGQGYGYTF
TRBV9 | CASSVPGQGSGTGELFF
TRBV20-1 | CSASGLAGVRNEQFF
TRBV3-1/TRBV3-2 | CASSHQGLAGGRSTQYF
TRBV7-2 | CASSLETGIYTEAFF
TRBV11-2 | CASSLGRDRVSYEQYF
TRBV6-2/TRBV6-3 | CASSPDDRNTGELFF
TRBV7-2 | CASSLSGRNPDTQYF
TRBV28 | CASMYRDYGYTF
TRBV19 | CASSIPAGSHTDTQYF
TRBV5-4 | CASGGQDIYGYTF
TRBV7-9 | CASSSQGDNQPQHF
TRBV2 | CASSALFAGTDTQYF
TRBV10-1 | CASSDSGGATGELFF
TRBV14 | CASSHNPPLAYQETQYF
TRBV27 | CASSLGTYNEQFF
TRBV11-2 | CASSLVGTVYEQYF
TRBV7-9 | CASSPRTGPKNFYGYTF
TRBV28 | CASSLTAVSGNQPQHF
TRBV10-2 | CASSYRRQGRTDTQYF
TRBV30 | CAWSVWRKGLAGSSYEQYF
TRBV27 | CASSRQGFGYEQYF
TRBV23-1 | CASSQWRMDSGNTIYF
TRBV3-1/TRBV3-2 | CASSQAAAYEQYF
TRBV29-1 | CSVVGSDEAFF
TRBV27 | CASRGTATYEQYF
TRBV6-1 | CASSQALAGGLVTQYF
TRBV6-5 | CASRSGSSSYNEQFF
TRBV2 | CASSPRGIEQYF
TRBV6-2/TRBV6-3 | CASSYTGGGQETQYF
TRBV6-2/TRBV6-3 | CASSHGQVRAGELFF
TRBV7-2 | CASSAGLTDTQYF
TRBV2 | CASSEKATLYEQYF
TRBV19 | CASSIFGYEQYF
TRBV11-2 | CASSLGGLETQYF
TRBV10-2 | CASSDLTPGGAQPQHF
TRBV6-5 | CASSYGEATNEKLFF
TRBV5-1 | CASSLESGNNQPQHF
TRBV4-3 | CASSQDRGSYNEQFF
TRBV27 | CASSEGRGTYNEQFF
TRBV7-2 | CASSLLVTETQYF
TRBV18 | CASSPQGQATYEQYF
TRBV3-1/TRBV3-2 | CASSQGQGASNSPLHF
TRBV14 | CASSQTMNTGELFF
TRBV27 | CASSLSRTGGYEQYF
TRBV6-2/TRBV6-3 | CASSLGAAGNYGYTF
TRBV6-5 | CASSSFIVDTLYGYTF
TRBV7-9 | CASNPRAAANTGELFF
TRBV11-2 | CASSLFFYGDYEQYF
TRBV28 | CASRLSSGPYNSPLHF
TRBV6-5 | CASSYGTSRTDTQYF
TRBV28 | CATYTGVVTEAFF